The 21 T cell receptor beta chains below were found in one sample sequenced in a study of blood T cell repertoires in COVID-19. The data were produced by immunoSEQ multiplex PCR, yet TCRdb's version contains in-frame clones alone and is incomplete. The sample carries more than 95,000 clones, around 90% recorded once. Sample: peripheral blood. These receptors all stem from a human donor in a cohort sampled during active COVID-19.

The genes are TRBV7-9 and TRBJ2-1; 9 nucleotides align to TRBD1. Germline V lookup: CDR1 SEHNR, CDR2 FQNEAQ (reference sequence). V lost 3 bases and J lost 9; bases outside the gene matches: 15. This CDR3 spans 17 amino acids. Here the CDR3 DNA reads TGTGCCAGCAGCTTTATAAGTTTGGGGGACAGGGACGTTGAGCAGTTCTTC. This codes for CASSFISLGDRDVEQFF.

This clone was picked up many times. The chain is built from TRBV4-1 and TRBJ1-2, with D possibly TRBD1 on 6 matching bases. CDR3 size: 14 residues. CDR1 MGHRA and CDR2 YSYEKL come from the germline V gene. The V end was cut by 3 bases, the J end by 6 bases, with 14 bases between. CDR3 sequence: CASSHGEGVDGYTF. CDR3 nucleotides: TGCGCCAGCAGCCATGGTGAGGGGGTAGATGGCTACACCTTC.

This chain links TRBV29-1 with TRBJ1-3, with D perhaps matching TRBD1 (6 bases). V shed 5 bases and J shed 0 bases, with 11 bases lying between them. The CDR3 is 14 residues long. Germline loops: CDR1 SQVTM, CDR2 ANQGSEA. Here the CDR3 reads CSVMTGHSGNTIYF. CDR3 sequence (DNA): TGCAGCGTTATGACAGGACACTCTGGAAACACCATATATTTT.

This chain links TRBV2 with TRBJ2-7; tentative D call: TRBD1 (5 bases). Germline values: CDR1 SNHLY, CDR2 FYNNEI. Deletions cut 9 bases from V and 5 bases from J, with 23 bases between. CDR3 length: 15 residues. The CDR3 is CASTVELGRWDEQYF. The CDR3 DNA reads as TGTGCCAGTACTGTGGAATTGGGGCGGTGGGACGAGCAGTACTTC.

V is TRBV5-5 and J is TRBJ1-4; 9 nucleotides line up with TRBD1. Per the germline V gene, CDR1 is SGHKS and CDR2 is YYEKEE (reference sequence). After removal of 4 bases from V and 5 bases from J, the junction contained 6 bases not matched to a gene. The CDR3 is 15 amino acids. The CDR3 loop is CASSLTGTGNEKLFF. The CDR3 bases are TGTGCCAGCAGCCTAACCGGGACAGGGAATGAAAAACTGTTTTTT.

The V and J genes are TRBV19 and TRBJ1-5; maybe TRBD1 (6 bases). Germline V gene lookup returns CDR1 LNHDA and CDR2 SQIVND (reference sequence). V dropped 2 bases and J dropped 0 bases, with 20 bases sitting between them. This CDR3 is 19 amino acids long. CDR3 amino acids: CASSIIGTQNFYSNQPQHF. CDR3 DNA sequence: TGTGCCAGTAGTATAATCGGGACACAAAACTTTTATAGCAATCAGCCCCAGCATTTT.

The rearrangement links TRBV6-2 or TRBV6-3 to TRBJ1-1, with 9 bases aligning to TRBD1. V trimming: 0 bases; J trimming: 4 bases; junction bases outside the gene matches: 6. The CDR3 length is 16 residues. Germline V gene data show CDR1 as MNHEY and CDR2 as SVGEGT. CDR3 in amino acids: CASSYSQGAKGTEAFF. CDR3 DNA sequence: TGTGCCAGCAGTTACTCACAGGGGGCGAAAGGCACTGAAGCTTTCTTT.

The chain combines TRBV19 with TRBJ1-4, with TRBD1 matching 8 bases. Germline V gene sequence: CDR1 LNHDA, CDR2 SQIVND (reference sequence). Losses at the gene ends were 5 bases for V and 3 bases for J; bases not matched to a gene: 5. The CDR3 spans 15 residues. The chain's CDR3 is CASSHGGQANEKLFF. CDR3 DNA sequence: TGTGCCAGTAGTCATGGGGGACAGGCTAATGAAAAACTGTTTTTT.

This chain uses TRBV3-1 (or the pseudogene TRBV3-2) with TRBJ1-5; 8 bases fit TRBD1. J lost 7 bases, V lost 0 bases, and 8 bases had no gene match. The CDR3 sequence is 16 residues long. Germline-derived CDR1 and CDR2 are LGHDT and YNNKEL (reference sequence). The CDR3: CASSQDQGAGGQPQHF. The CDR3 DNA reads as TGTGCCAGCAGCCAAGACCAGGGGGCTGGGGGCCAGCCCCAGCATTTT.

This chain uses TRBV15 with TRBJ2-5, with TRBD1 matching 9 bases. The germline V gene encodes CDR1 LNHNV and CDR2 YYDKDF (reference sequence). V trimming: 1 base; J trimming: 1 base; junction bases outside the gene matches: 1. The CDR3 runs to 15 residues. CDR3 residues: CATSRGQGVQETQYF. CDR3 DNA sequence: TGTGCCACCAGCAGAGGACAGGGGGTCCAAGAGACCCAGTACTTC.

The chain employs TRBV12-5 and TRBJ2-3; D unclear. The V end lost 7 bases, the J end lost 6 bases, and 14 bases lay between the germline ends. The CDR3 contains 13 residues. From germline, CDR1 is LGHNT and CDR2 FRNRAP. The CDR3, as DNA: TGTGCTAGTGCCCATCAATTCCCCGATACGCAGTATTTT. This encodes CASAHQFPDTQYF. The whole variable domain, remainder taken from reference TRBV12-5 and TRBJ2-3, is DARVTQTPRHKVTEMGQEVTMRCQPILGHNTVFWYRQTMMQGLELLAYFRNRAPLDDSGMPKDRFSAEMPDATLATLKIQPSEPRDSAVYFCASAHQFPDTQYFGPGTRLTVL.

The V and J genes are TRBV27 and TRBJ2-2, with 11 bases aligning to TRBD2. V shed 6 bases and J 6 bases; nucleotides not matched to a gene: 6. CDR3 length equals 15 residues. Germline-derived CDR1 and CDR2 are MNHEY and SMNVEV (reference sequence). The CDR3 reads CASSFGTSGAGELFF. CDR3 nucleotide sequence: TGTGCCAGCAGCTTCGGGACTAGCGGAGCCGGGGAGCTGTTTTTT.

The chain links TRBV7-8 to TRBJ1-2; no clear D gene. With 1 base removed from V and 4 bases from J, the gap between germline ends came to 7 bases. Germline V gene data show CDR1 as SGHVS and CDR2 as FQNEAQ. This CDR3 is 13 amino acids long. CDR3 bases: TGTGCCAGCAGCTTAGGGAGAGGCTATGGCTACACCTTC. It codes for CASSLGRGYGYTF. Full variable domain (outside the CDR3, taken from reference TRBV7-8 and TRBJ1-2): GAGVSQSPRYKVAKRGQDVALRCDPISGHVSLFWYQQALGQGPEFLTYFQNEAQLDKSGLPSDRFFAERPEGSVSTLKIQRTQQEDSAVYLCASSLGRGYGYTFGSGTRLTVV.

The genes are TRBV30 and TRBJ2-7; TRBD2 might be the D (6 bases). The V end lost 0 bases, the J end lost 6 bases, and 15 bases lay between the germline ends. The CDR3 runs to 14 residues. Germline V lookup: CDR1 GTSNPN, CDR2 SVGIG (reference sequence). This CDR3 is CAWSVGSGVREQYF. The DNA for the CDR3 is TGTGCCTGGAGTGTGGGCTCGGGGGTCCGCGAGCAGTACTTC.

The chain is built from TRBV6-5 and TRBJ1-5; TRBD1 is a possible D gene (5 bases). The CDR3 is 12 amino acids. CDR1 and CDR2 from the germline V gene are MNHEY and SVGAGI. The CDR3 sequence is CALGAIEQPQHF. CDR3 nucleotides: TGTGCTCTTGGGGCTATCGAGCAGCCCCAGCATTTT.

The chain employs TRBV18 and TRBJ2-3, with 11 bases that match TRBD2. The CDR3 has 18 amino acids. Germline CDR1 KGHSH, CDR2 LQKENI. Trimming at V came to 3 bases and at J to 5 bases, leaving 13 bases not matched to a gene. DNA for the CDR3: TGTGCCAGCTCACCCATGAGGCCGACTAGCGGGATCGGAGATACGCAGTATTTT. As protein: CASSPMRPTSGIGDTQYF.

This chain joins TRBV2 and TRBJ1-4, with D hard to call. Trimming took off 4 bases at V and 2 bases at J, with 8 bases between the two ends. The length of the CDR3 is 14 residues. CDR1 is SNHLY, CDR2 FYNNEI, per germline. The CDR3 DNA follows: TGTGCCAGCAGTGGCAGAGGCACTAATGAAAAACTGTTTTTT. Protein sequence: CASSGRGTNEKLFF. The variable domain in full, completed from reference TRBV2 and TRBJ1-4, reads EPEVTQTPSHQVTQMGQEVILRCVPISNHLYFYWYRQILGQKVEFLVSFYNNEISEKSEIFDDQFSVERPDGSNFTLKIRSTKLEDSAMYFCASSGRGTNEKLFFGSGTQLSVL.

Points on this clone: This sample also contains other DNA sequences that code for the same CDR3. The chain uses TRBV7-3 and TRBJ2-1, with D perhaps TRBD2 (5 bases). Between the trimmed V and J ends, which lost 6 bases and 12 bases, there was a span of 18 bases. CDR1 is SGHTA, CDR2 FQGTGA, per germline. The CDR3 runs to 13 residues. In DNA, the CDR3 is TGTGCCAGCAGATCTCTGGACGAGGACTGGCAGTTCTTC. It codes for CASRSLDEDWQFF.

The chain is built from TRBV4-1 and TRBJ2-7; 14 bases are shared with TRBD2. The CDR3 covers 14 residues. From germline, CDR1 is MGHRA and CDR2 YSYEKL. After removal of 5 bases from V and 9 bases from J, the junction contained 6 bases not matched to a gene. The CDR3 sequence is CASSTGTSGGLQYF. The CDR3 DNA is TGCGCCAGCAGCACCGGGACTAGCGGGGGCCTGCAGTACTTC.

This clone was counted only a few times. This sequence joins TRBV19 and TRBJ1-2, with TRBD1 matching 7 bases. Germline V gene sequence: CDR1 LNHDA, CDR2 SQIVND (reference sequence). The J segment lost 0 bases and the V segment lost 5 bases, leaving 6 bases of the junction unmatched. This CDR3 comprises 15 residues. The CDR3 DNA is TGTGCCAGTAGTCTAAGGGGGCCGCCTAACTATGGCTACACCTTC. This sequence encodes CASSLRGPPNYGYTF.

The chain has TRBV5-1 and TRBJ2-7; D unclear. V shed 0 bases and J shed 4 bases, with 8 bases lying between them. Germline V gives CDR1 SGHRS, CDR2 YFSETQ. This CDR3 comprises 13 residues. CDR3 loop: CASSLDSAYEQYF. CDR3 sequence (DNA): TGCGCCAGCAGCTTGGACAGTGCTTACGAGCAGTACTTC.